The T cell receptor (beta chain) described here comes from a study of blood T cells in healthy people across ages. Healthy Caucasians from Russia aged 6 to 90 served as donors. Every sample gave at least 6 micrograms of total RNA when it was extracted. Using a J-beta primer mix together with a sample-barcoded 5' primer, a second PCR was run for roughly 7 to 11 cycles. MiXCR, applied by TCRdb to the 5' RACE reads, yields one record per CDR3 protein. The sample lists 950,000 to 1,200,000 distinct CDR3 sequences; roughly two fifths were seen once. V shed 0 bases and J shed 4 bases, with 12 bases lying between them. Germline V gives CDR1 LGHNA, CDR2 YSLEER. The CDR3 has 15 amino acids.

This TCR was sampled from a man aged 18 to 29 in good health. Sequencing used blood. The genes are TRBV4-3 and TRBJ1-1, with a possible D match to TRBD1 (5 bases). CDR3 amino acids: CASSQEGVGATEAFF. The DNA of the CDR3 is TGCGCCAGCAGCCAAGAAGGGGTCGGGGCCACTGAAGCTTTCTTT.